Listed here is a single TCR beta chain. The V gene's germline CDR1 is SGHDT and CDR2 YYEEEE. Trimming removed 4 bases from V and 4 bases from J; junction bases left unmatched: 3. The CDR3 extends over 15 amino acids. The source of the sample is a study of cytomegalovirus exposure and HLA in healthy donors. Researchers ran the PCR with 60 Vbeta and 13 Jbeta primers. Method: immunoSEQ multiplex PCR; TCRdb's copy keeps in-frame clones and lacks some. The table includes some 75,000 clones, 60% to 85% detected once. Sample: PBMCs. The TCR was taken from a man aged 18 to 30 in good health and CMV-seropositive. This chain joins TRBV5-6 and TRBJ2-2; 11 bases are shared with TRBD2. CDR3 sequence (DNA): TGTGCCAGCAGCCGACTAGCGGGATCCACCGGGGAGCTGTTTTTT. Its translation: CASSRLAGSTGELFF. Together with reference TRBV5-6 and TRBJ2-2, the CDR3 gives the full variable domain: DAGVTQSPTHLIKTRGQQVTLRCSPKSGHDTVSWYQQALGQGPQFIFQYYEEEERQRGNFPDRFSGHQFPNYSSELNVNALLLGDSALYLCASSRLAGSTGELFFGEGSRLTVL.